This TCR beta chain was captured by sequencing in a study of early T cells in non-severe SARS-CoV-2 infection. The study, taken as a whole, reports: Reliance on VDJdb matching favored anti-spike CD8 responses; private and CD4 specificities were missed.

Unique molecular identifiers were added to individual cDNA molecules. TCRdb itself ran the 5' RACE reads through MiXCR, one entry per CDR3 protein. The sample holds about 100,000 distinct CDR3 sequences, around 13% seen once. There are a few counts of this clonotype. Its target is unknown. Germline V lookup: CDR1 SNHLY, CDR2 FYNNEI. This CDR3 contains 13 residues. Trimming at V came to 8 bases and at J to 9 bases, leaving 5 bases not matched to a gene. The sample comprised whole blood. This sequence originates from an adult who was a healthcare worker with PCR-confirmed SARS-CoV-2 infection or an uninfected control (not recorded which). This chain links TRBV2 with TRBJ1-6, with 9 positions matching TRBD1. The CDR3 is CASSGQGSSPLHF. CDR3 coding DNA: TGTGCCAGCTCGGGACAGGGTAGTTCACCCCTCCACTTT.